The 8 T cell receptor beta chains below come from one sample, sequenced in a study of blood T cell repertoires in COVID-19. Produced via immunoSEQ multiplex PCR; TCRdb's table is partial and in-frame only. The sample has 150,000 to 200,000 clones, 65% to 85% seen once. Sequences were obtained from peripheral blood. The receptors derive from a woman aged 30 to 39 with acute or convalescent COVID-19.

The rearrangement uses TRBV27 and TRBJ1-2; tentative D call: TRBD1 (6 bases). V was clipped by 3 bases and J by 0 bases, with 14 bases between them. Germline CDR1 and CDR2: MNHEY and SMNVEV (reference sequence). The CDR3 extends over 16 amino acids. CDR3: CASSFRGNKANYGYTF. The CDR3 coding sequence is TGTGCCAGCAGTTTCAGGGGAAATAAAGCTAACTATGGCTACACCTTC.

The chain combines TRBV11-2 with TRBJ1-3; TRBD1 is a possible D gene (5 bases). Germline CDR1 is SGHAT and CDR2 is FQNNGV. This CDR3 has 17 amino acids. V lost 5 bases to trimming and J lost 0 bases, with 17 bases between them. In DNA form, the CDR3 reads TGTGCCAGCAGCCGAAAACCGGGGGGTCGCTCTGGAAACACCATATATTTT. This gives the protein CASSRKPGGRSGNTIYF.

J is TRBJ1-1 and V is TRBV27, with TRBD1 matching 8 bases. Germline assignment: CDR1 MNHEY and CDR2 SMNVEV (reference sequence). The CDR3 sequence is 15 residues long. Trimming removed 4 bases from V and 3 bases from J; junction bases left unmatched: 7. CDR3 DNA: TGTGCCAGCAGTTCTCGGACAGGGACGTACACTGAAGCTTTCTTT. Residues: CASSSRTGTYTEAFF.

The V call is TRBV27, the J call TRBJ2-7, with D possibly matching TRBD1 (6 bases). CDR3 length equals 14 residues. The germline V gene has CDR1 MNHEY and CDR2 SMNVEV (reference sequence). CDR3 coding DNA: TGTCCGAGGACCACCGGGACAATGTCCTACGAGCAGTACTTC. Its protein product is CPRTTGTMSYEQYF.

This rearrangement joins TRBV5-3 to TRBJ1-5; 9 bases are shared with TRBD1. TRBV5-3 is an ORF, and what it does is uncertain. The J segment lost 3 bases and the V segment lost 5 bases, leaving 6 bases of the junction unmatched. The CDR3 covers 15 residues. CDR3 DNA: TGTGCCAGAAGGGCCGACAGGGGGTCCAATCAGCCCCAGCATTTT. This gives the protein CARRADRGSNQPQHF.

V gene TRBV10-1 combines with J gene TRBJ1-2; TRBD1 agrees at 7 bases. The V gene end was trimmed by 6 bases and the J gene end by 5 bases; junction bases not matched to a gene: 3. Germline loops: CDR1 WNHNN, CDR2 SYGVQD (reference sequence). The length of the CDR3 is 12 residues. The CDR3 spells CASSDRAYGYTF. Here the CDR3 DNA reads TGCGCCAGCAGCGACAGGGCATATGGCTACACCTTC.

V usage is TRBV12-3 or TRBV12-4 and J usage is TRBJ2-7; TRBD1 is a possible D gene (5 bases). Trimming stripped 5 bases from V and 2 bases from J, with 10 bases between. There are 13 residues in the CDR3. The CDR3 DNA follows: TGTGCCAGCAGTCGAGACAGTGCCTACGAGCAGTACTTC. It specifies CASSRDSAYEQYF.

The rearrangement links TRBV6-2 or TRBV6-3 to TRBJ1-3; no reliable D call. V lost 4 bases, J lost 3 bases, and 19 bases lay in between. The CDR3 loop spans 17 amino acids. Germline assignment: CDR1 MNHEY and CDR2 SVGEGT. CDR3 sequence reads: CASSFGNVALDGNTIYF. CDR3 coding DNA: TGTGCCAGCAGTTTCGGGAATGTAGCTCTGGATGGAAACACCATATATTTT.